This T cell receptor (beta chain) was found in a study of T-cell reconstitution after alpha-beta-depleted transplantation in children. V was shortened by 0 bases and J by 3 bases, with 12 bases between the two germline ends. Germline loops: CDR1 SGHTA, CDR2 FQGNSA. The length of the CDR3 is 15 residues. Only a few counts were recorded for this clonotype. Its antigen is undetermined. Researchers prepared the TCRbeta library using unique molecular identifiers, the study reports. In TCRdb, the PCR reads were re-called with MiXCR into one record per CDR3 protein. Of roughly 420,000 distinct CDR3 sequences listed, around 16% are singletons. Points from the study as a whole: At the one-year point after transplant, T-cell counts and TCRbeta diversity were found to come mostly from T cells that had been newly produced. Several hundred expanded graft clones reportedly supplied alpha-beta T cells about two months after transplant. Surviving recipient cells, namely T cells and thymic progenitors, were the source of high day-60 TCRbeta diversity in some patients.

The origin of this receptor is a boy younger than two who had a stem cell transplant for Wiskott-Aldrich syndrome, so the T cells may come from the graft donor. V is TRBV7-2 and J is TRBJ2-7; maybe TRBD1 (6 bases). The specimen was PBMCs, mostly from graft donor cells, collected 360 days after TCRalphabeta/CD19-depleted stem cell transplant. CDR3 residues: CASSLAQGTYYEQYF. CDR3 DNA sequence: TGTGCCAGCAGCTTAGCGCAGGGGACCTACTACGAGCAGTACTTC.